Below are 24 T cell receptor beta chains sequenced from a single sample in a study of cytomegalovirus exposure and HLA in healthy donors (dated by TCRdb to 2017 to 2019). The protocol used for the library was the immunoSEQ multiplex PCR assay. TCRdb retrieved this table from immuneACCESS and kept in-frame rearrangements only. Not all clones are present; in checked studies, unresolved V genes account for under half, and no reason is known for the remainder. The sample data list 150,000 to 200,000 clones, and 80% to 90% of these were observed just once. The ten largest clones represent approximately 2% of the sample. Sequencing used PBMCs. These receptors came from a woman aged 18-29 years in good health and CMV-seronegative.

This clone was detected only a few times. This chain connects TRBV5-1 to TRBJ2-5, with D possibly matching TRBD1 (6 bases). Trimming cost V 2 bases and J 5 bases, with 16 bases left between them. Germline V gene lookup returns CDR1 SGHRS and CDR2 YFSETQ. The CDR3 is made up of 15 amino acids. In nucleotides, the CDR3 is TGCGCCAGCAGCTTACAGGGCCAGGGTTTTGAGACCCAGTACTTC. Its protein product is CASSLQGQGFETQYF.

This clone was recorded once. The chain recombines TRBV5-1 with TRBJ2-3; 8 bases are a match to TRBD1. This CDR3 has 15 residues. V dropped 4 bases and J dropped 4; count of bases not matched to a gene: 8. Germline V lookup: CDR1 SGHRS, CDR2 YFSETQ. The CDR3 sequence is CASSDGQGQADTQYF. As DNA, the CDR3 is TGCGCCAGCAGCGACGGACAGGGCCAGGCAGATACGCAGTATTTT.

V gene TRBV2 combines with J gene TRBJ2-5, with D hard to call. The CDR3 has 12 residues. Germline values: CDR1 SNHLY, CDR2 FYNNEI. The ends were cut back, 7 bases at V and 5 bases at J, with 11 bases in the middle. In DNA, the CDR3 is TGTGCCAGCACGGGTTCGGCGGAGACCCAGTACTTC. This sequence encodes CASTGSAETQYF.

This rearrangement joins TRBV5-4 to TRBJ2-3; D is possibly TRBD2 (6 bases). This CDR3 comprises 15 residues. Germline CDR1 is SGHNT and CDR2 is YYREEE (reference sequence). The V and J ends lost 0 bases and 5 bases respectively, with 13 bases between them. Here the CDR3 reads CASSLGLGLRDTQYF. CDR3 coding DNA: TGTGCCAGCAGCTTGGGACTAGGGCTTCGAGATACGCAGTATTTT.

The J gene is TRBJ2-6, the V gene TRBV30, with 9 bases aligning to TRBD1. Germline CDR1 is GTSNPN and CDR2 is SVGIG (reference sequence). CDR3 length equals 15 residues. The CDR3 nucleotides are TGTGCGCTAGGACAGGGGAACTCTGGGGCCAACGTCCTGACTTTC. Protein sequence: CALGQGNSGANVLTF.

The CDR3 loop reads CATISRGRDTEAFF. CDR3 sequence (DNA): TGTGCCACTATTAGCAGGGGGCGGGACACTGAAGCTTTCTTT. The gene calls are TRBV19 and TRBJ1-1; TRBD1 matches 8 bases. CDR3 length: 14 amino acids. Germline trimming cut 10 bases from V and 3 bases from J; bases unmatched to any gene: 10. CDR1 and CDR2 from the germline V gene are LNHDA and SQIVND (reference sequence).

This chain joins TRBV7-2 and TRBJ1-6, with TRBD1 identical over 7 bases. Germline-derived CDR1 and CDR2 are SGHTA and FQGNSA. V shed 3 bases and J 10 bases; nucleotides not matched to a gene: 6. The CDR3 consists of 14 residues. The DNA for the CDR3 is TGTGCCAGCAGCTTTTACAGGGGCCACTCACCCCTCCACTTT. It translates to CASSFYRGHSPLHF.

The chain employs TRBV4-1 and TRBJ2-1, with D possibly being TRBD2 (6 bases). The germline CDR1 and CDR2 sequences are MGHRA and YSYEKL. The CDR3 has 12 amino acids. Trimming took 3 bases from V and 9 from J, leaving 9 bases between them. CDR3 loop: CASSQGAGEQFF. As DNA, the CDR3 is TGCGCCAGCAGCCAGGGAGCGGGTGAGCAGTTCTTC.

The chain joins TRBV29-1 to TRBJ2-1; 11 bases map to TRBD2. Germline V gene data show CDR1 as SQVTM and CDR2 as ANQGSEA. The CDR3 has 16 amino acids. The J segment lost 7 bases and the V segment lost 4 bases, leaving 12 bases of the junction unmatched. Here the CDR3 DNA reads TGCAGCGTTGGACTTATTAGCGGGAGGGCCTCGAATGAGCAGTTCTTC. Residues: CSVGLISGRASNEQFF.

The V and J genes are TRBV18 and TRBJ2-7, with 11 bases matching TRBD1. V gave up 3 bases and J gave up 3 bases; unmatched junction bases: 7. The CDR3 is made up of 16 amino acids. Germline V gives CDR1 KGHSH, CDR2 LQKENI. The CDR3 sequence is CASSPKAGTGGYEQYF. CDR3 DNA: TGTGCCAGCTCACCGAAGGCGGGGACAGGGGGCTACGAGCAGTACTTC.

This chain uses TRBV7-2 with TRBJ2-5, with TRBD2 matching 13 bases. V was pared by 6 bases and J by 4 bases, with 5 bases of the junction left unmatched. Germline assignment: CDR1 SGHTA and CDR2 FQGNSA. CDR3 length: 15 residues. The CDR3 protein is CASSSRTSGGETQYF. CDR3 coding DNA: TGTGCCAGCAGTTCCAGGACTAGCGGGGGAGAGACCCAGTACTTC.

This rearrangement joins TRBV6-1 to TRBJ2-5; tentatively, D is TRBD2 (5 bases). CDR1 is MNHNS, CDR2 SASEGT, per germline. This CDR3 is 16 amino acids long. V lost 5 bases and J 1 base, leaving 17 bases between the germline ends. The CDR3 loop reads CASSKGRPGIQETQYF. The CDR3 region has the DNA TGTGCCAGCAGTAAAGGAAGACCGGGGATCCAAGAGACCCAGTACTTC.

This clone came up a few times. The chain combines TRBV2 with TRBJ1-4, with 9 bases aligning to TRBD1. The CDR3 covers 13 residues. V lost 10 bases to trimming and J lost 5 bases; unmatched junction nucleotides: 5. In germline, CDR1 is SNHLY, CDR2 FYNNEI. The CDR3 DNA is TGTGCCACCACGGACAGGGGCAATGAAAAACTGTTTTTT. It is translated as CATTDRGNEKLFF.

CDR3 region: CASLSGGPDTQYF. CDR3 coding DNA: TGCGCCAGCCTTAGCGGAGGTCCAGATACGCAGTATTTT. The chain carries TRBV10-2 and TRBJ2-3, with D possibly TRBD2 on 6 matching bases. CDR1 is WSHSY and CDR2 is SAAADI in the germline V gene. The CDR3 is 13 amino acids. Trimming stripped 8 bases from V and 4 bases from J, with 13 bases between.

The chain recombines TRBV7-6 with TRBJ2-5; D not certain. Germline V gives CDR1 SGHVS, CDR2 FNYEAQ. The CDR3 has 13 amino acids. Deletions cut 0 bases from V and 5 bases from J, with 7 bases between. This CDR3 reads CASSLAGLETQYF. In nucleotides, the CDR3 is TGTGCCAGCAGCTTAGCCGGGTTGGAGACCCAGTACTTC.

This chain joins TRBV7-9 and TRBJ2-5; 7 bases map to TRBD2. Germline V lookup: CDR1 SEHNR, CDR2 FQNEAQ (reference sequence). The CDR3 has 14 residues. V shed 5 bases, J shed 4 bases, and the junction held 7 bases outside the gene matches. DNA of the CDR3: TGTGCCAGCAGCCCGGGGGGAGTAGGAGAGACCCAGTACTTC. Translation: CASSPGGVGETQYF.

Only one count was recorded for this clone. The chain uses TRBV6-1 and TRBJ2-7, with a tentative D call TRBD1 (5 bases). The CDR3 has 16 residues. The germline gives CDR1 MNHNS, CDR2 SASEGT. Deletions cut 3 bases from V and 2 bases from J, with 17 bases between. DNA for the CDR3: TGTGCCAGCAGTGAGGGTAGGGGCCCACCCCCCTACGAGCAGTACTTC. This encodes CASSEGRGPPPYEQYF.

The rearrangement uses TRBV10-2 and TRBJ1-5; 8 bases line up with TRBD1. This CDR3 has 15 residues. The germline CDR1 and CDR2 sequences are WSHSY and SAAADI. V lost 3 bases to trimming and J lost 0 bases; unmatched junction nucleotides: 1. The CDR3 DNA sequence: TGCGCCAGCAGTGACAGGGGGCATAGCAATCAGCCCCAGCATTTT. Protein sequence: CASSDRGHSNQPQHF.

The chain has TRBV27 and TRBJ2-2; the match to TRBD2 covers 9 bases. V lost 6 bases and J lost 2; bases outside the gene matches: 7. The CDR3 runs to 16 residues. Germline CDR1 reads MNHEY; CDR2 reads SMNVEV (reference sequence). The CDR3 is CASRITSGPNTGELFF. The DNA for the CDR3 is TGTGCCAGCAGGATAACTAGCGGGCCCAACACCGGGGAGCTGTTTTTT.

The CDR3 region is CASSLRGGFGYGYTF. In DNA, the CDR3 is TGTGCCAGCAGTTTACGTGGGGGCTTCGGATATGGCTACACCTTC. The V gene is TRBV7-8, the J gene TRBJ1-2; TRBD1 is a possible D gene (6 bases). V was trimmed by 6 bases and J by 5 bases, leaving 19 bases between them. The CDR3 covers 15 residues. The germline gives CDR1 SGHVS, CDR2 FQNEAQ.

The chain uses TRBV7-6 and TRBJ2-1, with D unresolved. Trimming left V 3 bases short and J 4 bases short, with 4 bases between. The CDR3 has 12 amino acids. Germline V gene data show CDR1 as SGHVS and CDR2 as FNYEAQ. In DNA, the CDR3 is TGTGCCAGCAGCTTTTCGTACAATGAGCAGTTCTTC. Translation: CASSFSYNEQFF.

The CDR3 nucleotides read TGTGCCAGCAGTGAATACAGGGCCCATCAGCCCCAGCATTTT. Translated, it gives CASSEYRAHQPQHF. The chain combines TRBV2 with TRBJ1-5; a weak D match, TRBD1 (6 bases). Trimming cost V 2 bases and J 5 bases, with 10 bases left between them. Per germline, CDR1 SNHLY and CDR2 FYNNEI. The CDR3 is 14 amino acids. The whole variable domain, remainder taken from reference TRBV2 and TRBJ1-5, is EPEVTQTPSHQVTQMGQEVILRCVPISNHLYFYWYRQILGQKVEFLVSFYNNEISEKSEIFDDQFSVERPDGSNFTLKIRSTKLEDSAMYFCASSEYRAHQPQHFGDGTRLSIL.

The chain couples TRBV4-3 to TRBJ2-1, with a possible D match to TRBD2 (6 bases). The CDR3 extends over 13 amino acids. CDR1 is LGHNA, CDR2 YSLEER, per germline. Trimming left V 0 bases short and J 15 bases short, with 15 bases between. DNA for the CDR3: TGCGCCAGCAGCCAAGAGTTAGCCGGGAGCCTGTTCTTC. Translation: CASSQELAGSLFF.

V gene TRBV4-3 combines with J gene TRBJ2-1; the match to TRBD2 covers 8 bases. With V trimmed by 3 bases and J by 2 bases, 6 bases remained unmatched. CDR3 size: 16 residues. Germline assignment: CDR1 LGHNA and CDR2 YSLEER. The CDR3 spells CASSHAAGLAYNEQFF. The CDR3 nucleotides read TGCGCCAGCAGCCATGCGGCGGGACTAGCCTACAATGAGCAGTTCTTC.